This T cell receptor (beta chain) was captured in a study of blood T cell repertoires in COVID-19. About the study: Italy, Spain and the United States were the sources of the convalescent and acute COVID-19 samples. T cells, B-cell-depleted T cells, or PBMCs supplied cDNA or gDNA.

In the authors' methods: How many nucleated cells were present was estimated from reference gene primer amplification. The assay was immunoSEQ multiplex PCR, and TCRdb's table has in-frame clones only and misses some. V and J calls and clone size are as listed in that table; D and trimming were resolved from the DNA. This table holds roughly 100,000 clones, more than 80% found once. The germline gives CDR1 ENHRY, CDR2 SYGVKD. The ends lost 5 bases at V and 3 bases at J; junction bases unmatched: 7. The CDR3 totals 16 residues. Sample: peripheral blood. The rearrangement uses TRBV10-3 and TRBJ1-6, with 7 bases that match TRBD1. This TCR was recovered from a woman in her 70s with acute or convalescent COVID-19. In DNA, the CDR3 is TGTGCCATCAGTCCCGGGACAGATGACTATAATTCACCCCTCCACTTT. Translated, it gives CAISPGTDDYNSPLHF.